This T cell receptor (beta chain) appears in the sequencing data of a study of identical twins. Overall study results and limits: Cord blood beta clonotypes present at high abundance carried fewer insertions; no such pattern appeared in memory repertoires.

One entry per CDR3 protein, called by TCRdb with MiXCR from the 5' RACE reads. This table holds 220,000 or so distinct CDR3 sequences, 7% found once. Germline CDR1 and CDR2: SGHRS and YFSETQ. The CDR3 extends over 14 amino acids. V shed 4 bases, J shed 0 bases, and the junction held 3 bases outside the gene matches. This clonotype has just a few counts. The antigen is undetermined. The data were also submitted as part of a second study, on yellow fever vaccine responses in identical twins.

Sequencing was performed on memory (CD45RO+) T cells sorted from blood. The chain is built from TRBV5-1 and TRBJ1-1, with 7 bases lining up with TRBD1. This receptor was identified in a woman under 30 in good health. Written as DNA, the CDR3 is TGCGCCAGCAGCGGGGGACAGATGAACACTGAAGCTTTCTTT. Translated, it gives CASSGGQMNTEAFF.